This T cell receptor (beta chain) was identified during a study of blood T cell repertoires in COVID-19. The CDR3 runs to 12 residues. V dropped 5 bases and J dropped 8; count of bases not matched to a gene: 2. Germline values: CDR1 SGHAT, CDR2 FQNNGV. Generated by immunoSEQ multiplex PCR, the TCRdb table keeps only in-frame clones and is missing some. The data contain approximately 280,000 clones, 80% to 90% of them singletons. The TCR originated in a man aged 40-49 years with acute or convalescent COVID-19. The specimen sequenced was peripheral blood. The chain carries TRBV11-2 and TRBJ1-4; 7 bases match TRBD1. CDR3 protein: CASSPDREKLFF. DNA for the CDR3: TGTGCCAGCAGCCCGGACAGGGAAAAACTGTTTTTT.